The rows below give T cell receptor beta chains drawn from one sample of a study of T cells in Graves' hyperthyroidism and ophthalmopathy. TCRdb used MiXCR to reprocess the multiplex PCR reads, holding one entry per CDR3 protein. The sample consists of about 400,000 distinct CDR3 sequences, 15% to 18% of them appearing once. The sequencing sample was made of blood. The receptors originated from a woman younger than 35 with Graves' hyperthyroidism. The CDR3 runs from the conserved cysteine through the conserved F or W. D genes are given only for firm matches. Some rows mark clone size as missing; the rest say once, few, many or name a class of expanded clone.

J gene	V gene	D gene	clone size	CDR3 DNA	CDR3 protein
TRBJ2-1	TRBV6-1	TRBD2	many	TGTGCCAGCAGACCCACTAGCGGGGAGTACAATGAGCAGTTCTTC	CASRPTSGEYNEQFF
TRBJ2-7	TRBV6-2/TRBV6-3	TRBD1	many	TGTGCCAGCAGTTACTTCTCCGGGACAGGGGGCGACGAGCAGTACTTC	CASSYFSGTGGDEQYF
TRBJ1-2	TRBV12-3/TRBV12-4	-	many	TGTGCCAGCAGTTTTGGGGTTTCAGGGACTTATGGCTACACCTTC	CASSFGVSGTYGYTF
TRBJ2-5	TRBV5-5	-	many	TGTGCCAGCATTGGGGGGGGCGGAGAGACCCAGTACTTC	CASIGGGGETQYF
TRBJ1-5	TRBV9	-	many	TGTGCCAGCAGCGTAGCACCTGATAGCAATCAGCCCCAGCATTTT	CASSVAPDSNQPQHF
TRBJ1-5	TRBV6-5	-	-	TGTGCCAGCAGTTACTCTGGGCCGGGGGTGCCCCAGCATTTT	CASSYSGPGVPQHF
TRBJ2-1	TRBV20-1	-	many	TGCAGTGCTTCCCTGGGACGCGATGAGCAGTTCTTC	CSASLGRDEQFF
TRBJ1-5	TRBV28	-	few	TGTGCCAGCAGTCCCCGGCTGGGGGGGGCGCGTCAGCCCCAGCATTTT	CASSPRLGGARQPQHF
TRBJ1-2	TRBV28	TRBD1	many	TGTGCCAGCAGTTCTACAGGGGTTGGCTACACCTTC	CASSSTGVGYTF
TRBJ2-1	TRBV20-1	-	-	TGCAGTGCTAGACGGGCGGGCGAGCAGTTCTTC	CSARRAGEQFF
TRBJ1-5	TRBV4-1	-	many	TGCGCCAGCAGCCAAGATGTTTCGCTGCGCAATCAGCCCCAGCATTTT	CASSQDVSLRNQPQHF
TRBJ1-2	TRBV12-3/TRBV12-4	TRBD1	many	TGTGCCAGCAGGACAGGGGGCAGTGGCTACACCTTC	CASRTGGSGYTF
TRBJ2-1	TRBV7-2	-	many	TGTGCCAGCAGCCCGAGGGGCTTGTCCTACAATGAGCAGTTCTTC	CASSPRGLSYNEQFF
TRBJ2-7	TRBV6-1	-	many	TGTGCCAGCAAGAGTCATGACGGAAACCTCTACGAGCAGTACTTC	CASKSHDGNLYEQYF
TRBJ2-5	TRBV6-1	-	-	TGTGCCAGCAGTCCTTCCTCCCTCTATCTCGAGACCCAGTACTTC	CASSPSSLYLETQYF
TRBJ1-2	TRBV6-1	-	many	TGTGCCAGCAGATCTCCGGGTCTGACCCCACTCTATGGCTACACCTTC	CASRSPGLTPLYGYTF
TRBJ2-7	TRBV29-1	-	few	TGCAGCGTGTCCACCCACAGGGATACCTACGAGCAGTACTTC	CSVSTHRDTYEQYF
TRBJ2-1	TRBV12-5	TRBD2	many	TGTGCTAGTGGTTTTTACAAGACTAGCGGAAACAATGAGCAGTTCTTC	CASGFYKTSGNNEQFF
TRBJ1-2	TRBV20-1	TRBD1	many	TGCAGCGGGACAGGGGGCGACTATGGCTACACCTTC	CSGTGGDYGYTF
TRBJ2-2	TRBV12-3/TRBV12-4	-	many	TGTGCCAGCAGTTTAGCGCGGAGGGGGTCGGGAACCGGGGAGCTGTTTTTT	CASSLARRGSGTGELFF
TRBJ2-5	TRBV5-6	-	many	TGTGCCAGCGGAAGGGGGACTGACGGAGAGACCCAGTACTTC	CASGRGTDGETQYF
TRBJ2-2	TRBV2	-	-	TGTGCCAGCAGTGATAAAGGGTACACCGGGGAGCTGTTTTTT	CASSDKGYTGELFF
TRBJ2-5	TRBV4-1	-	few	TGCGCCAGCAGCCAGGCCAGCATTGAGACCCAGTACTTC	CASSQASIETQYF
TRBJ2-3	TRBV6-1	TRBD2	many	TGTGCCAGCAGTGAAAGCGGGGGGGATGGCGCAGATACGCAGTATTTT	CASSESGGDGADTQYF
TRBJ1-5	TRBV2	-	many	TGTGCCAGCAGGGACGGTTTGAATCAGCCCCAGCATTTT	CASRDGLNQPQHF
TRBJ2-3	TRBV6-1	TRBD2	-	TGTGCCAGCAGGTTGGGACTAGCGGGTCTCACAGATACGCAGTATTTT	CASRLGLAGLTDTQYF
TRBJ1-6	TRBV14	-	few	TGTGCCAGCAGCCAACACGGACCCCAGGACTCACCCCTCCACTTT	CASSQHGPQDSPLHF
TRBJ2-1	TRBV5-1	TRBD2	many	TGCGCCAGCAGCGGGCTAGCGGGAGGAACTAGGAACAATGAGCAGTTCTTC	CASSGLAGGTRNNEQFF